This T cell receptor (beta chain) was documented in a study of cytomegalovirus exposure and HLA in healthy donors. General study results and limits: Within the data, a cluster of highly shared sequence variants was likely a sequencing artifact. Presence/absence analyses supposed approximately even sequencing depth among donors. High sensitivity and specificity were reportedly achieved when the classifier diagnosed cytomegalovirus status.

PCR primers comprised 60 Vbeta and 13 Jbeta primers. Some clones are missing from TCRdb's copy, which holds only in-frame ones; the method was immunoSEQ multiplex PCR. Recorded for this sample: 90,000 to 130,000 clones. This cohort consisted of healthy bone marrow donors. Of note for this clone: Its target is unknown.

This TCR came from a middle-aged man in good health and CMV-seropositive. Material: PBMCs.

CDR3 protein: CASRIQESPNYGYTF. In nucleotides, the CDR3 is TGCGCCAGCAGGATACAGGAGTCCCCTAACTATGGCTACACCTTC. This chain connects TRBV5-1 to TRBJ1-2; D may be TRBD1 (5 bases). This CDR3 is 15 amino acids long. CDR1 and CDR2 from the germline V gene are SGHRS and YFSETQ. Trimming stripped 5 bases from V and 0 bases from J, with 14 bases between. Full variable domain (remainder filled in from reference TRBV5-1 and TRBJ1-2): KAGVTQTPRYLIKTRGQQVTLSCSPISGHRSVSWYQQTPGQGLQFLFEYFSETQRNKGNFPGRFSGRQFSNSRSEMNVSTLELGDSALYLCASRIQESPNYGYTFGSGTRLTVV.